The source of this T cell receptor (beta chain) is a study of blood T cell repertoires in COVID-19. Looking at the study overall: Collection of acute and convalescent COVID-19 samples took place in the United States, Italy and Spain. The analysed material was cDNA or gDNA that came from T cells, B-cell-depleted T cells, or PBMCs.

CDR1 LNHDA and CDR2 SQIVND come from the germline V gene (reference sequence). CDR3 length: 14 residues. Trimming removed 3 bases from V and 10 bases from J, with 16 bases in between. In the original analysis: Nucleated cell number was recorded as an estimate derived from reference gene primer amplification. Repertoires were generated with immunoSEQ multiplex PCR, while TCRdb's copy carries only in-frame clones and drops some. Clone size and V and J calls were adopted from that table, with D and trimming inferred from the DNA. The sample shows about 100,000 clones, around nine tenths of them seen only once.

The sequence came from a man between 65 and 85 years old with acute or convalescent COVID-19. This chain uses TRBV19 with TRBJ1-5; a possible D gene is TRBD1 (6 bases). Sample: peripheral blood. The chain's CDR3 is CASSIRRGEYPQHF. The CDR3 nucleotides read TGTGCCAGTAGTATTCGCAGGGGAGAGTATCCCCAGCATTTT. Drawing the rest from reference TRBV19 and TRBJ1-5, the complete variable domain is DGGITQSPKYLFRKEGQNVTLSCEQNLNHDAMYWYRQDPGQGLRLIYYSQIVNDFQKGDIAEGYSVSREKKESFPLTVTSAQKNPTAFYLCASSIRRGEYPQHFGDGTRLSIL.